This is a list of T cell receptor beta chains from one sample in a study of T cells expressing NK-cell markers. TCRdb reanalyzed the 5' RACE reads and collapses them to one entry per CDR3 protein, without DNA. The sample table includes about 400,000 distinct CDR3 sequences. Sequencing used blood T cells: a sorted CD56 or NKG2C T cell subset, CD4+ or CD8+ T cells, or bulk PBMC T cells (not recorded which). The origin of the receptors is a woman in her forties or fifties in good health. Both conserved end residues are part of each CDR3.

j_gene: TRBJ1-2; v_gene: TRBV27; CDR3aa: CASSFVGLSAGYTF
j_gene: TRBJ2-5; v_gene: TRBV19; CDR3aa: CASQRRYQETQYF
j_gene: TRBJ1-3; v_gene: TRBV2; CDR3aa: CASSQRTGAGNTIYF
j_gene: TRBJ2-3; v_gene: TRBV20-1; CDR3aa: CSARDPWGRSTDTQYF
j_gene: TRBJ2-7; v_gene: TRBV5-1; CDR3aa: CASSSQGYEQYF
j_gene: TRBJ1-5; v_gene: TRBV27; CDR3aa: CASRTGGYSNQPQHF
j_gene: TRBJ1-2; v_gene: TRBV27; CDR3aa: CASREGGRGYTF
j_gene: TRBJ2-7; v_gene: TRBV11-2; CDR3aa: CASSLEGRWDIRLYEQYF
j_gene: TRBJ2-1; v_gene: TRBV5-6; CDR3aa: CASSLPRLAGTYNEQFF
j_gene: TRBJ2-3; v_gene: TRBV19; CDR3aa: CASSSRPTDTQYF
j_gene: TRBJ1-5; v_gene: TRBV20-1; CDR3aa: CSANIMGGGNQPQHF
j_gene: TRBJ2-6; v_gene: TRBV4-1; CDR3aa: CASSQSASGANVLTF
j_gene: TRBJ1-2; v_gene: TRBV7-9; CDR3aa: CASSPLSDSRYGYTF
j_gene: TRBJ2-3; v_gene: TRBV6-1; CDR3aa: CASGRRFADTQYF
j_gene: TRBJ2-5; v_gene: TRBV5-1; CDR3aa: CASSSPGRATAEQETQYF
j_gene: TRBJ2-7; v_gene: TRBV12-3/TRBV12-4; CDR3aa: CASSTGQREGRYEQYF